This T cell receptor (beta chain) was sequenced for a study of blood T cells in healthy people across ages. Study observations and caveats: Unknown donor CMV status possibly confounded expanded clonotype changes.

The germline CDR1 and CDR2 sequences are LGHDT and YNNKEL (reference sequence). V was trimmed by 4 bases and J by 1 base, leaving 15 bases between them. The CDR3 is made up of 16 amino acids. This clonotype was observed once. Its antigen is as yet unknown. The authors ran a second PCR of roughly 7 to 11 cycles using a sample-barcoded 5' primer and a J-beta primer mix. Each cDNA was tagged by a template-switch adaptor containing 12 random nucleotides. CDR3-containing paired-end reads numbered at least 2.5 million in each sample. TCRdb recomputed calls from the 5' RACE reads with MiXCR, one row per CDR3 protein. The table includes approximately 810,000 distinct CDR3 sequences, 35% to 40% detected once. There were at least 5.5 micrograms of total RNA extracted from every sample.

Source material: blood. The TCR sequence derives from a man aged 18 to 29 in good health. The rearrangement joins TRBV3-1 to TRBJ2-3, with a weak D call TRBD2 (6 bases). The CDR3 sequence: CASSPTGGDRTDTQYF. CDR3 DNA sequence: TGTGCCAGCAGCCCCACAGGCGGGGATCGCACAGATACGCAGTATTTT.